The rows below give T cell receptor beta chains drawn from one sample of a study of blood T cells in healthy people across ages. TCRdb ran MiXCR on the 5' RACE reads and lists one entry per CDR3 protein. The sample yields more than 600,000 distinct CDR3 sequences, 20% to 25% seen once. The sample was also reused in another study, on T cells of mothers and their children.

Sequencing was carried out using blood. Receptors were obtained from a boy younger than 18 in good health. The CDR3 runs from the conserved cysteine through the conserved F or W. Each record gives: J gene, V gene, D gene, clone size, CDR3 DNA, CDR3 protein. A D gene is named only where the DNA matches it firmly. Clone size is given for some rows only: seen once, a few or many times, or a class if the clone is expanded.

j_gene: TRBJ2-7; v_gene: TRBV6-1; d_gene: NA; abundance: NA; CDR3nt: TGTGCCAGCAGTGAGATCTACGAGCAGTACTTC; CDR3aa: CASSEIYEQYF
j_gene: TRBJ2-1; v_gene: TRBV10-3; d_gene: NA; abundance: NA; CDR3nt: TGTGCCATCACAGAGGCGCAGAAGTACAATGAGCAGTTCTTC; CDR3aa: CAITEAQKYNEQFF
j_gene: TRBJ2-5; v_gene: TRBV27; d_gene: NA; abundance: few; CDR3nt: TGTGCCAGCAGTTTAGCAGGAGGAACCCAGTACTTC; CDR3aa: CASSLAGGTQYF
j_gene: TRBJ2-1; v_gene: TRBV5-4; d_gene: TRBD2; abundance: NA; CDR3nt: TGTGCCAGCAGCCCACCAACTAGCGGGACTGAGCAGTTCTTC; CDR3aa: CASSPPTSGTEQFF
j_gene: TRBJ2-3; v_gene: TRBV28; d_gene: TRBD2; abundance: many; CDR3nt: TGTGCCAGCAGACCCGGGGGGACAGATACGCAGTATTTT; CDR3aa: CASRPGGTDTQYF
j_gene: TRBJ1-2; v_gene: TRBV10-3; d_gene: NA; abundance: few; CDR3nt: TGTGCCATCGGGACGGACTTTTATGGCTACACCTTC; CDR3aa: CAIGTDFYGYTF
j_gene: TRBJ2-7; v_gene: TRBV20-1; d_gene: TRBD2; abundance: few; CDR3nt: TGCAGTGCTTCGACTAGCGGGGGATCCTACGAGCAGTACTTC; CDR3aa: CSASTSGGSYEQYF
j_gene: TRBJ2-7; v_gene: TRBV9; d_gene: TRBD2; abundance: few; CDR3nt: TGTGCCAGCAGCGTAGACCCCAATGTAGGACTAGCGGGGATGCCCTACGAGCAGTACTTC; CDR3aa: CASSVDPNVGLAGMPYEQYF
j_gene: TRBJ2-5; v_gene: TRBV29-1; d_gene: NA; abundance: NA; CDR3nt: TGCAGCGTTGTAGGGGGGGAAGAGACCCAGTACTTC; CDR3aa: CSVVGGEETQYF
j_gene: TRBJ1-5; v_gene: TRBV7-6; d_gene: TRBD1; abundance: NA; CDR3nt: TGTGCCAGCAGCTTAGGGGGGACAGCTGGCAATCAGCCCCAGCATTTT; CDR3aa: CASSLGGTAGNQPQHF
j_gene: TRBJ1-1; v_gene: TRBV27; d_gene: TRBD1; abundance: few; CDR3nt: TGTGCCAGCAGTTTAAGGGGGCCCAACACTGAAGCTTTCTTT; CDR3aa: CASSLRGPNTEAFF
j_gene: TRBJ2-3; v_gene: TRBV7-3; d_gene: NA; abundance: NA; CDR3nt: TGTGCCAGCAGCACCCTCCTTGAGGATACGCAGTATTTT; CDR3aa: CASSTLLEDTQYF
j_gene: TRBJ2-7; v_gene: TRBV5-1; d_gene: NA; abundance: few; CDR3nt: TGCGCCAGCAGCGACCTAGGCGGGCCCCCTGGCGAGCAGTACTTC; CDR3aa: CASSDLGGPPGEQYF
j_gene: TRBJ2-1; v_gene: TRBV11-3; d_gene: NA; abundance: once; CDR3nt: TGTGCCAGCGAGTGGACGCTCAATGAGCAGTTCTTC; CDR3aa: CASEWTLNEQFF
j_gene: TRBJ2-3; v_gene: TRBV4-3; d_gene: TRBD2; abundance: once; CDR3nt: TGCGCCAGCAGCCAAGTTTTAAGCGGGGGGGCCTTCATCACAGATACGCAGTATTTT; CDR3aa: CASSQVLSGGAFITDTQYF
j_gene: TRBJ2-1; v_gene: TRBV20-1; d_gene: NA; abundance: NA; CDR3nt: TGCAGTGCCCGCCCCCGGGGGTATCACAATGAGCAGTTCTTC; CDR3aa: CSARPRGYHNEQFF
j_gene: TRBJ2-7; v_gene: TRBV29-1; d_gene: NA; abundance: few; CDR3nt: TGCAGCGCCGGACAGAACCACGAGCAGTACTTC; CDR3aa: CSAGQNHEQYF
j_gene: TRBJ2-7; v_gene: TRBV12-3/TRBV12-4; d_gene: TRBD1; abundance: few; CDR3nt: TGTGCCAGCAGACGGACAGGGAAGAACTACGAGCAGTACTTC; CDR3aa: CASRRTGKNYEQYF
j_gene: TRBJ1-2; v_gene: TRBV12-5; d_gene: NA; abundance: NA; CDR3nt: TGTGCTAGTGGTTTGGTGCGAGACCCAGGGGTTAGCTATGGCTACACCTTC; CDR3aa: CASGLVRDPGVSYGYTF
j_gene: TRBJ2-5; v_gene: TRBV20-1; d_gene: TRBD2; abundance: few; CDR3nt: TGCAGTGCTCCGGGACTAGCGGGGGGATTGGGAGAGACCCAGTACTTC; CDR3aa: CSAPGLAGGLGETQYF
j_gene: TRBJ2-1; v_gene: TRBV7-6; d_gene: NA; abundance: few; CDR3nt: TGTGCCAGCAGCGACTCAGACTACCCCAATGAGCAGTTCTTC; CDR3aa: CASSDSDYPNEQFF
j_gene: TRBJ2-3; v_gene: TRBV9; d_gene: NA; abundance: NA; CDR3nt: TGTGCCAGCAGCGTAGATTCAGATACGCAGTATTTT; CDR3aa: CASSVDSDTQYF
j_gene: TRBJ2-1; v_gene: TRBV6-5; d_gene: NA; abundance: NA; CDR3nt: TGTGCCAGCAGTCCGGACGACAGTGCGAATGAGCAGTTCTTC; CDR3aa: CASSPDDSANEQFF
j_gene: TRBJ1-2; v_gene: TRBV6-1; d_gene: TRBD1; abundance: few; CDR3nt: TGTGCCAGCAGTGAGGGTAGGGGGCCGGGCTATGGCTACACCTTC; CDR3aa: CASSEGRGPGYGYTF
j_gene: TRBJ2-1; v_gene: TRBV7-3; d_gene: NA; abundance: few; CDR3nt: TGTGCCAGCAGCTTTACACTTGGGGGTGAGCAGTTCTTC; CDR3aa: CASSFTLGGEQFF
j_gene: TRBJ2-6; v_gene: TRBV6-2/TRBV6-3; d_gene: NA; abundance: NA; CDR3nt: TGTGCCAGCAGTTACCTTCCGCTCTCTGGGGCCAACGTCCTGACTTTC; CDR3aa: CASSYLPLSGANVLTF
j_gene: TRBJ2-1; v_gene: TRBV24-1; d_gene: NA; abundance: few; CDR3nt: TGTGCCACCAGTGATGAATGGGACGATGAGCAGTTCTTC; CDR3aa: CATSDEWDDEQFF
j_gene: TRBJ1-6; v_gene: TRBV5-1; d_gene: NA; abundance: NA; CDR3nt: TGCGCCAGCAGCGCCTCCCCAGGGGAAAGGGATAATTCACCCCTCCACTTT; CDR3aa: CASSASPGERDNSPLHF
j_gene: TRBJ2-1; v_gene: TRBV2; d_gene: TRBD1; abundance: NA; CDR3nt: TGTGCTAGCAGTGCCAAGGGACAGGGGGCCACCCGGCAGTTCTTC; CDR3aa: CASSAKGQGATRQFF
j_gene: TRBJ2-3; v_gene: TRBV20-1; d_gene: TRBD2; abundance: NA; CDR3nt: TGCAGTGCTAGCGAGACTAGCGGGAGCTCAGGCACAGATACGCAGTATTTT; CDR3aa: CSASETSGSSGTDTQYF
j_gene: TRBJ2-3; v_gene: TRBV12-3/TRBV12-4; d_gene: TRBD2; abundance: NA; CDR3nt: TGTGCCATAAGCGCTAGCGGGGGTCCTAGCACAGATACGCAGTATTTT; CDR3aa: CAISASGGPSTDTQYF
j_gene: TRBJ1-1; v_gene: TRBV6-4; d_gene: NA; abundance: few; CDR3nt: TGTGCCAGCAGTGACCCGGGGACCTCGGCGGAGGCTTTCTTT; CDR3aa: CASSDPGTSAEAFF
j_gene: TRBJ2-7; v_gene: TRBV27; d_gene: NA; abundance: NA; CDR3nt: TGTGCCAGCAGCCTTACCGGGTCCCATTCCTACGAGCAGTACTTC; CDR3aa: CASSLTGSHSYEQYF
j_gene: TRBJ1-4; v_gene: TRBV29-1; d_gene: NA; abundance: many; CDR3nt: TGCAGCGTTGCTCCAGGAGACGGGGAGGATGAAAAACTGTTTTTT; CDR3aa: CSVAPGDGEDEKLFF
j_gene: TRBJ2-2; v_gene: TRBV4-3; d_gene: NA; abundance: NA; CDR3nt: TGCGCCAGCAGCCAATGGAAGAACACCGGGGAGCTGTTTTTT; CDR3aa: CASSQWKNTGELFF
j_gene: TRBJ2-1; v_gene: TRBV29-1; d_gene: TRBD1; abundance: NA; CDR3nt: TGCAGCGGACAGGGGGCAACCTACAATGAGCAGTTCTTC; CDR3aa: CSGQGATYNEQFF
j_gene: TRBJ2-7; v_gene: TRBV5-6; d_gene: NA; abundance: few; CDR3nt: TGTGCCAGCAGCTTGGCCTTCAGGAGCTCCTACGAGCAGTACTTC; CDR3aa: CASSLAFRSSYEQYF
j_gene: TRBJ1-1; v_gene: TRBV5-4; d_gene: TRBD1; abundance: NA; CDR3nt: TGTGCCAGCAGCTCGAAGACAGGGGCTTTCACTGAAGCTTTCTTT; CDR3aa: CASSSKTGAFTEAFF
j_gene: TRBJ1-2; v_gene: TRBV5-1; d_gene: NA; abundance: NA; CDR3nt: TGCGCCAGCAGCTTGGAGGCATGGGGCTATGGCTACACCTTC; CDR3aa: CASSLEAWGYGYTF
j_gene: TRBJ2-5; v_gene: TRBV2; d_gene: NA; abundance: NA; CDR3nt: TGTGCCAGCATCGGGTGGGAGACCCAGTACTTC; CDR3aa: CASIGWETQYF
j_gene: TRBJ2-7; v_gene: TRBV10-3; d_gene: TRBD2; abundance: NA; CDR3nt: TGTGCCATCAGTGAGTCGAACGGGAGGACGCTCGAGCAGTACTTC; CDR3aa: CAISESNGRTLEQYF
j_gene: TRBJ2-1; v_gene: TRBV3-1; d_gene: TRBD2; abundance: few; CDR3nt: TGTGCCAGCAGCCCCAGGACTAGCGAACTATACAATGAGCAGTTCTTC; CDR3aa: CASSPRTSELYNEQFF
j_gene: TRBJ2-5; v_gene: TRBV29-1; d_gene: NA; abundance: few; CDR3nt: TGCAGCGTTGAAGATCAACGCAGGGAAGAGACCCAGTACTTC; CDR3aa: CSVEDQRREETQYF
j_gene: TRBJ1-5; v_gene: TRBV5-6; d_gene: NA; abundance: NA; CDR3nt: TGTGCCAGCAGAAAGTGGGGAAACAGGGAGATCAATCAGCCCCAGCATTTT; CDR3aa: CASRKWGNREINQPQHF
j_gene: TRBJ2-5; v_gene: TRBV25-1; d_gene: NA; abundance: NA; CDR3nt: TGTGCCAGCAGTGAATTCAGGGATCAAGAGACCCAGTACTTC; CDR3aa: CASSEFRDQETQYF
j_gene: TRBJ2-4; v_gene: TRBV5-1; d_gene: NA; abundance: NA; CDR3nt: TGCGCCAGCAGCGACTCAGGGGCTGAGGGGCTCGAGAACATTCAGTACTTC; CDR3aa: CASSDSGAEGLENIQYF
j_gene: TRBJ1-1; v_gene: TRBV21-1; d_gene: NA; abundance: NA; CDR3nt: TGTGCCAGCAGCAAGGGGGTTGTGAACACTGAAGCTTTCTTT; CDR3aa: CASSKGVVNTEAFF
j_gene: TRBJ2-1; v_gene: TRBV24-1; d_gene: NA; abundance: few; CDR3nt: TGTGCCACCAGTGACAGCGGACTTCAGGGGGAGCAGTTCTTC; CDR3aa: CATSDSGLQGEQFF
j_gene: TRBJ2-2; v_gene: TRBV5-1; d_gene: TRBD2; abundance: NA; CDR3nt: TGCGCCAGAACTGGACGCTGTCGGCGGCTAGCGGGGAACACCGGGGAGCTGTTTTTT; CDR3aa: CARTGRCRRLAGNTGELFF
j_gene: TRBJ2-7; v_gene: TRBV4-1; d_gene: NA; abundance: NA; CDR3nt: TGCGCCAGCAGCCAGGGGCGCTGGGACAAAACCTACGAGCAGTACTTC; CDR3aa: CASSQGRWDKTYEQYF
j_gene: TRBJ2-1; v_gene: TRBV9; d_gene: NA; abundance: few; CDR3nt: TGTGCCAGCAGCGCAGATGATGAGCAGTTCTTC; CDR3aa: CASSADDEQFF